This is a list of T cell receptor beta chains from one sample in a study of T cell responses to AZD1222 COVID-19 vaccine. Some clones are missing from TCRdb's copy, which holds only in-frame ones; the method was immunoSEQ multiplex PCR. The table records 150,000 to 200,000 clones, 92% of them present only once. Sequencing used peripheral blood, obtained 28 days after the second AZD1222 dose. Receptors were obtained from an adult who received the AZD1222 COVID-19 vaccine. The CDR3 runs from the conserved cysteine through the conserved F or W. D genes are given only for firm matches. Clone size is not always given. Where it is, it says once, few, many or a class for expanded clones.

D: TRBD1
J: TRBJ1-1
V: TRBV10-1
size: NA
CDR3: CASSGDRWGTEAFF
DNA: TGCGCCAGCAGTGGGGACAGATGGGGCACTGAAGCTTTCTTT

D: TRBD2
J: TRBJ2-7
V: TRBV7-2
size: NA
CDR3: CASSPRASGGAVYEQYF
DNA: TGTGCCAGCAGCCCTCGCGCTAGCGGGGGGGCCGTGTACGAGCAGTACTTC

D: TRBD1
J: TRBJ2-3
V: TRBV19
size: NA
CDR3: CASRGPQGFTDTQYF
DNA: TGTGCCAGTAGGGGGCCACAGGGGTTTACAGATACGCAGTATTTT

D: NA
J: TRBJ1-1
V: TRBV5-4
size: few
CDR3: CASSLGGGTEAFF
DNA: TGTGCCAGCAGCTTGGGGGGAGGCACTGAAGCTTTCTTT

D: TRBD1
J: TRBJ1-2
V: TRBV3-1/TRBV3-2
size: NA
CDR3: CASSHAGGNYGYTF
DNA: TGTGCCAGCAGCCACGCAGGGGGTAACTATGGCTACACCTTC

D: TRBD2
J: TRBJ2-3
V: TRBV27
size: NA
CDR3: CASESGGPDTQYF
DNA: TGTGCCAGCGAAAGCGGGGGGCCAGATACGCAGTATTTT

D: NA
J: TRBJ1-2
V: TRBV12-3/TRBV12-4
size: NA
CDR3: CASSPRANYGYTF
DNA: TGTGCCAGCAGCCCGAGGGCTAACTATGGCTACACCTTC

D: NA
J: TRBJ1-2
V: TRBV6-4
size: NA
CDR3: CASSTTVIQGFYGYTF
DNA: TGTGCCAGCAGTACGACAGTAATTCAGGGTTTTTATGGCTACACCTTC

D: NA
J: TRBJ1-1
V: TRBV6-2/TRBV6-3
size: once
CDR3: CASSSPKTVAEAFF
DNA: TGTGCCAGCAGTTCCCCTAAAACCGTCGCTGAAGCTTTCTTT

D: NA
J: TRBJ2-7
V: TRBV20-1
size: NA
CDR3: CSASHHEQYF
DNA: TGCAGTGCTAGTCACCACGAGCAGTACTTC

D: NA
J: TRBJ2-3
V: TRBV6-2/TRBV6-3
size: NA
CDR3: CASSYSGRTSFTDTQYF
DNA: TGTGCCAGCAGTTACTCGGGGCGAACCTCTTTCACAGATACGCAGTATTTT

D: NA
J: TRBJ2-7
V: TRBV6-1
size: NA
CDR3: CASSEAEGSHEQYF
DNA: TGTGCCAGCAGTGAAGCTGAAGGGTCCCACGAGCAGTACTTC

D: TRBD1
J: TRBJ2-7
V: TRBV11-2
size: NA
CDR3: CASSIGQVIYEQYF
DNA: TGTGCCAGCAGCATAGGACAGGTTATCTACGAGCAGTACTTC

D: NA
J: TRBJ1-1
V: TRBV7-9
size: NA
CDR3: CASSLTGLRGGNTEAFF
DNA: TGTGCCAGCAGCTTAACGGGATTACGAGGGGGGAACACTGAAGCTTTCTTT

D: TRBD1
J: TRBJ2-7
V: TRBV27
size: NA
CDR3: CASSPQGQGAYEQYF
DNA: TGTGCCAGCAGTCCCCAGGGACAGGGGGCTTACGAGCAGTACTTC

D: TRBD1
J: TRBJ1-6
V: TRBV7-8
size: NA
CDR3: CASSLVGTDISPLHF
DNA: TGTGCCAGCAGCTTAGTGGGGACAGATATCTCACCCCTCCACTTT

D: NA
J: TRBJ1-4
V: TRBV25-1
size: NA
CDR3: CASSEWTGNEKLFF
DNA: TGTGCCAGCAGTGAATGGACCGGAAATGAAAAACTGTTTTTT

D: TRBD2
J: TRBJ2-3
V: TRBV11-3
size: NA
CDR3: CASSLVGGGAKDTQYF
DNA: TGTGCCAGCAGCTTAGTAGGCGGGGGGGCTAAAGATACGCAGTATTTT

D: TRBD2
J: TRBJ2-7
V: TRBV4-3
size: NA
CDR3: CASSRRTSGRDSYEQYF
DNA: TGCGCCAGCAGCCGAAGGACTAGCGGCCGTGACTCCTACGAGCAGTACTTC

D: TRBD1
J: TRBJ1-4
V: TRBV25-1
size: NA
CDR3: CASSDRQGVEKLFF
DNA: TGTGCCAGCAGTGACCGACAGGGTGTTGAAAAACTGTTTTTT

D: NA
J: TRBJ1-2
V: TRBV4-1
size: NA
CDR3: CASSPGVELGYGYTF
DNA: TGCGCCAGCAGCCCGGGAGTCGAATTAGGCTATGGCTACACCTTC

D: NA
J: TRBJ2-5
V: TRBV7-6
size: NA
CDR3: CASRPPEVGEETQYF
DNA: TGTGCCAGCAGACCCCCGGAGGTTGGAGAAGAGACCCAGTACTTC

D: NA
J: TRBJ1-2
V: TRBV27
size: once
CDR3: CASSLSTGSFGYTF
DNA: TGTGCCAGCAGTTTATCTACAGGTTCGTTTGGCTACACCTTC

D: TRBD1
J: TRBJ1-1
V: TRBV30
size: NA
CDR3: CAGGTGVNTEAFF
DNA: TGTGCCGGGGGGACAGGGGTGAACACTGAAGCTTTCTTT

D: NA
J: TRBJ2-5
V: TRBV29-1
size: NA
CDR3: CSVENNRAEQETQYF
DNA: TGCAGCGTTGAAAATAACAGGGCGGAGCAAGAGACCCAGTACTTC

D: TRBD2
J: TRBJ2-3
V: TRBV24-1
size: NA
CDR3: CATSDSTGGISTDTQYF
DNA: TGTGCCACCAGTGACTCCACGGGAGGAATTAGCACAGATACGCAGTATTTT

D: NA
J: TRBJ2-6
V: TRBV2
size: once
CDR3: CASSYSSGANVLTF
DNA: TGTGCCAGCAGCTACAGCTCTGGGGCCAACGTCCTGACTTTC

D: TRBD1
J: TRBJ1-5
V: TRBV28
size: NA
CDR3: CASSGQGAYQPQHF
DNA: TGTGCCAGCAGCGGACAGGGGGCTTATCAGCCCCAGCATTTT

D: TRBD1
J: TRBJ1-4
V: TRBV4-1
size: NA
CDR3: CASSLGTGDEKLFF
DNA: TGCGCCAGCAGCCTCGGGACAGGGGATGAAAAACTGTTTTTT